This TCR beta chain appears in the sequencing data of a study of blood T cell repertoires in COVID-19. The length of the CDR3 is 13 residues. V gave up 4 bases and J gave up 4 bases, with 9 bases separating them. CDR1 SGHTA and CDR2 FQGTGA come from the germline V gene. Method: immunoSEQ multiplex PCR; TCRdb's copy keeps in-frame clones and lacks some. The sample lists about 370,000 clones, about nine tenths occurring once. The age range of participants was about 18 to 95 years, with residence in roughly 25 US areas. Clinical history as reported by participants underpinned cohort assignment. Two negative PCRs, clearance, or symptom resolution were required of recovered Cohort 3 donors.

The TCR originated in a woman in her 30s who had recovered from COVID-19. This chain links TRBV7-3 with TRBJ2-3, with D uncertain. The specimen was PBMCs or T cells enriched from blood (not recorded which). CDR3 sequence: CASSSQSSDTQYF. CDR3 sequence (DNA): TGTGCCAGCAGCTCCCAGTCGTCAGATACGCAGTATTTT.